These 2 T cell receptor beta chains originate from one sample sequenced in a study of OX40 agonist ivuxolimab in advanced cancers. Sequencing was performed with immunoSEQ multiplex PCR; in TCRdb, only in-frame clones are kept and a portion is missing. This table holds more than 45,000 clones, roughly 93% found once. The source material was CD4+ or CD8+ T cells sorted from blood, sampled in a trial of the OX40 agonist ivuxolimab. These receptors all come from an adult with an advanced solid tumor such as melanoma, head and neck, liver or kidney cancer.

The chain uses TRBV7-6 and TRBJ2-1; D remains unclear. The germline V and J ends were trimmed by 4 bases and 7 bases, with 11 bases remaining between them. CDR1 is SGHVS, CDR2 FNYEAQ, per germline. This CDR3 comprises 13 residues. CDR3 nucleotides: TGTGCCAGCAGCTCCGTGCGGTTTAATGAGCAGTTCTTC. It specifies CASSSVRFNEQFF. The full variable domain, with the rest looked up from reference TRBV7-6 and TRBJ2-1, is GAGVSQSPRYKVTKRGQDVALRCDPISGHVSLYWYRQALGQGPEFLTYFNYEAQQDKSGLPNDRFSAERPEGSISTLTIQRTEQRDSAMYRCASSSVRFNEQFFGPGTRLTVL.

This clone was seen a few times. The chain carries TRBV2 and TRBJ1-5; TRBD1 matches at 8 bases. This CDR3 is built from 14 residues. V lost 6 bases, J lost 6 bases, and 7 bases stayed unmatched. Germline loops: CDR1 SNHLY, CDR2 FYNNEI. CDR3 DNA: TGTGCCAGCAGAGTTACAGGGGGAGCTCAGCCCCAGCATTTT. Translating gives CASRVTGGAQPQHF.